A single TCR beta chain is shown here with its context. This entry comes from a study of technical replicates of blood from several donors. Looked up from germline, CDR1 is SGHNT and CDR2 is YENEEA. The CDR3 sequence is 14 residues long. V was pared by 5 bases and J by 6 bases, with 16 bases between. TCRdb keeps only in-frame clones here, not all; method: immunoSEQ multiplex PCR. Of about 61,000 clones listed, around 97% are singletons. This clonotype originated in a human donor in good health. Sequencing was performed on T cells isolated from PBMCs. V is TRBV11-3 and J is TRBJ2-5, with D possibly matching TRBD2 (5 bases). The CDR3 here is CASSQGRGVKTQYF. CDR3 sequence (DNA): TGTGCCAGCAGCCAAGGACGGGGTGTGAAGACCCAGTACTTC.